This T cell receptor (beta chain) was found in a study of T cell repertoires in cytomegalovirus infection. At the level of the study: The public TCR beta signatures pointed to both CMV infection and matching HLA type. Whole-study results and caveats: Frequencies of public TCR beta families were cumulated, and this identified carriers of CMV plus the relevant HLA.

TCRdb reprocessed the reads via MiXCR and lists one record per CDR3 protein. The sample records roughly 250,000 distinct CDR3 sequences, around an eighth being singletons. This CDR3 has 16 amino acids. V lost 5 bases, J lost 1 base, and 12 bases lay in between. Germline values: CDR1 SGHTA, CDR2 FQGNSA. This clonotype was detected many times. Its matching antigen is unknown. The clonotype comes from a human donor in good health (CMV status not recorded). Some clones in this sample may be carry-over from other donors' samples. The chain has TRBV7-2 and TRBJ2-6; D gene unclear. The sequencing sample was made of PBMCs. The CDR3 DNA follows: TGTGCCAGCAGCCAAAACGACTTTTCTGGGGCCAACGTCCTGACTTTC. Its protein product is CASSQNDFSGANVLTF.